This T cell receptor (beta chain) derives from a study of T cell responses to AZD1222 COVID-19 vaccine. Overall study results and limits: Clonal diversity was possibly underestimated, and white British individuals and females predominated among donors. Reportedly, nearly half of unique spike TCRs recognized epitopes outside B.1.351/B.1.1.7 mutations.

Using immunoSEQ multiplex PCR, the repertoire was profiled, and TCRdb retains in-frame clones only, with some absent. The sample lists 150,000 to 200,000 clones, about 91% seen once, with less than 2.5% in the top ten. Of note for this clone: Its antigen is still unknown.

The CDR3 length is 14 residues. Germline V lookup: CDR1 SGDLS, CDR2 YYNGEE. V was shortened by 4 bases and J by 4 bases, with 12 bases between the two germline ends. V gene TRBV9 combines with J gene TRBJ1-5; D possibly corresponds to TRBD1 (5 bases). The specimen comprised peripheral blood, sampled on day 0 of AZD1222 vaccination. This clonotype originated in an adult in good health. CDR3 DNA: TGTGCCAGCAGCACCCAGGCAGGGAATCAGCCCCAGCATTTT. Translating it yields CASSTQAGNQPQHF.